The present entry profiles one T cell receptor (beta chain) with its context. In germline, CDR1 is SGDLS, CDR2 YYNGEE. V was cut by 4 bases and J by 7 bases, with 15 bases left in between. The CDR3 has 15 residues. This specimen belongs to a study of glioma-infiltrating T cells after dendritic cell vaccination. Method: immunoSEQ multiplex PCR; TCRdb's copy keeps in-frame clones and lacks some. Of approximately 64,000 clones in the sample, approximately 78% were seen once. V gene TRBV9 combines with J gene TRBJ1-6; perhaps TRBD1 as D (5 bases). This TCR came from a human donor with glioblastoma. The sequenced sample was blood, obtained before dendritic cell vaccination. The DNA of the CDR3 is TGTGCCAGCAGCCATACGGGGCGGGGAAATTCACCCCTCCACTTT. Protein: CASSHTGRGNSPLHF.